This TCR beta chain comes out of a study of blood T cell repertoires in COVID-19 (dated by TCRdb to 2019 to 2021). Background on the whole study: Samples from collaborators originated in the United States, Italy and Spain and spanned both the acute and convalescent phases of COVID-19. The samples were drawn from the first 160 participants of the ongoing ImmuneRACE study and from some 1,300 subjects provided by 6 global collaborators. Where available, HLA class I and class II types were obtained from metadata supplied by the sample provider rather than from assay-based typing. Deeply sampled blood TCRbeta repertoires from subjects exposed to, actively infected with, or recovered from COVID-19 were included in the dataset. Sample metadata almost always included a de-identified subject ID, COVID-19 status, age in years and sex. The prospective study material was composed of cDNA or gDNA derived from T cells, B-cell-depleted T cells, or PBMCs. The repertoires were released in a freely available public database meant as a resource for research on the immune response to SARS-CoV-2.

The study at large found these results: The amount of clinical and demographic metadata varied by source and participant and was provided uncurated.

TCRbeta CDR3 regions were amplified from genomic DNA using the immunoSEQ Assay, a bias-controlled multiplex PCR. The authors' pipeline ran thus. The number of nucleated cells in each sample was estimated by amplification of reference gene primers within the assay. To quantify the absolute abundance of each unique TCRbeta CDR3 rearrangement, sequence reads were collapsed and filtered. For each sample, productive Simpson clonality was calculated by taking the square root of Simpson's diversity index across productive rearrangements. The immuneACCESS repertoire file appears here via TCRdb, limited to in-frame rearrangements. These files lack a portion of the clones; in checked studies, under half of the deficit traces to unresolved V genes, and the cause of the others is not known. V, J and clone size are those of that table, while D and trimming were read from the DNA. The sample table shows about 75,000 clones, and approximately 79% are seen once. Jointly, the top ten make up 2.6% of the sample.

This clone was recorded a few times. Its antigen is still unknown. No qualities accompany the bases; no much larger clone lies one base away. The same CDR3 can be traced to other DNA sequences in this sample. The CDR3, from cysteine to phenylalanine, totals 12 residues. The only DNA kept is the CDR3, 36 bases in frame from the first base. Reading the germline V gene gives CDR1 KGHSH and CDR2 LQKENI. The V and J ends are trimmed by 3 bases and 10 bases, leaving 7 bases between them. Whole blood was collected in K2EDTA tubes by collaborating institutions according to the institutions' own protocols. For TCRbeta analysis, collaborators shipped samples as frozen whole blood, isolated PBMCs, or DNA extracted from either of those sample types.

The chain is encoded by TRBV18 joined to TRBJ1-6, with the D gene call left open. The source is a human donor with acute or convalescent COVID-19. The donor label of this sample is uncertain. Sequenced input: peripheral blood. The DNA sequence reads TGTGCCAGCTCACCTTCACTATCACCCCTCCACTTT. This translates into CASSPSLSPLHF. When the CDR3 is completed using the reference TRBV18 and TRBJ1-6 genes on either side, the full variable domain is NAGVMQNPRHLVRRRGQEARLRCSPMKGHSHVYWYRQLPEEGLKFMVYLQKENIIDESGMPKERFSAEFPKEGPSILRIQQVVRGDSAAYFCASSPSLSPLHFGNGTRLTVT.